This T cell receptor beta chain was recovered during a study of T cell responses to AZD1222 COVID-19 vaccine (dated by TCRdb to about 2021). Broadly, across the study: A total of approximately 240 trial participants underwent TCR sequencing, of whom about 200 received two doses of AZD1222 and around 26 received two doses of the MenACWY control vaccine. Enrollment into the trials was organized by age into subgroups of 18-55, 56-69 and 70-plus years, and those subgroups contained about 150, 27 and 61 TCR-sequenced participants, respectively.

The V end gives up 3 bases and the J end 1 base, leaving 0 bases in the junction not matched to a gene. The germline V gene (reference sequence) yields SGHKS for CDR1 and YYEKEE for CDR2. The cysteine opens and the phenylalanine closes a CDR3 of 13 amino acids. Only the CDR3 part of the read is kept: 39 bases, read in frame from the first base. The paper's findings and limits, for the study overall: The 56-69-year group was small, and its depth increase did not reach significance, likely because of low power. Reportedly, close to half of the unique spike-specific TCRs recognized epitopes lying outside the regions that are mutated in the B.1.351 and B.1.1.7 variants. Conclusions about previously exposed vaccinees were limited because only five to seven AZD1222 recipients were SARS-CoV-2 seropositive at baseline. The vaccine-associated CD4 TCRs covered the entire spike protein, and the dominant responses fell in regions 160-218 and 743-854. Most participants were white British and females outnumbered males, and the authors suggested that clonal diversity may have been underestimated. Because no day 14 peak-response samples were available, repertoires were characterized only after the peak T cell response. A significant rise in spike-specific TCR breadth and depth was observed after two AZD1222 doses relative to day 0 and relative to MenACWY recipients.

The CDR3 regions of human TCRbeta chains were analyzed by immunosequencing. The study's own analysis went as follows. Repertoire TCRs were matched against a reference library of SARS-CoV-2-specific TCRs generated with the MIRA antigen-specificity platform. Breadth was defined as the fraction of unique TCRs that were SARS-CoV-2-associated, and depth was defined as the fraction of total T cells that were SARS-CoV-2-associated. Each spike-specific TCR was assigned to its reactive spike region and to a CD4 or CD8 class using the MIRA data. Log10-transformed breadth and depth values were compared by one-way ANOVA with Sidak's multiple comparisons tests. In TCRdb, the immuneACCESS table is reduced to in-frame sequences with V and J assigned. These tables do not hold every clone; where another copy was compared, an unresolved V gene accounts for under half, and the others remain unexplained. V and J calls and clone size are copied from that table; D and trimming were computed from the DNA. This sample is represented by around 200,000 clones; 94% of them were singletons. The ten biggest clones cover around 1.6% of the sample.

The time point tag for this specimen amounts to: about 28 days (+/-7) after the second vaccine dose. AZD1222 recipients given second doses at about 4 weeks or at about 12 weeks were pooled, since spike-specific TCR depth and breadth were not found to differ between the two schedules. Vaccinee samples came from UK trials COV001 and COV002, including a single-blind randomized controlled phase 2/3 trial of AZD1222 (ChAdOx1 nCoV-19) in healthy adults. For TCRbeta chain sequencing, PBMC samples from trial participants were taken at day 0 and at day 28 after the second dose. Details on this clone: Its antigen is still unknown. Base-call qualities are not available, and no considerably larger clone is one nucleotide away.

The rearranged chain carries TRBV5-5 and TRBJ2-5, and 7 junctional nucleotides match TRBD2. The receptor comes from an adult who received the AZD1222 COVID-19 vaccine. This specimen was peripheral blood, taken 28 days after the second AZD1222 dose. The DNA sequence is TGTGCCAGCAGCTGGACTAGCCAAGAGACCCAGTACTTC. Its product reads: CASSWTSQETQYF.